This T cell receptor (beta chain) was profiled in a study of blood T cell repertoires in COVID-19. For the study at large: Researchers got acute and convalescent COVID-19 samples from the United States, Italy and Spain. T cells, B-cell-depleted T cells, or PBMCs provided the cDNA or gDNA that served as material.

The CDR3 runs to 13 residues. V dropped 3 bases and J dropped 4; count of bases not matched to a gene: 1. Germline CDR1 is LGHDT and CDR2 is YNNKEL (reference sequence). TCRdb keeps only in-frame clones here, not all; method: immunoSEQ multiplex PCR. The sample contains some 210,000 clones, 70% to 90% of which appear only once. This chain connects TRBV3-1 (or the pseudogene TRBV3-2) to TRBJ1-2; 8 bases align to TRBD1. This receptor was taken from a woman aged 40 to 55 with acute or convalescent COVID-19. The specimen was peripheral blood. The CDR3 nucleotides read TGTGCCAGCAGCCAGGACAGGGTCTATGGCTACACCTTC. Protein product: CASSQDRVYGYTF.